Listed here are 9 T cell receptor beta chains from one sample, sequenced in a study of T cell therapy after organ transplantation. Their specific antigens are unknown. Measured with immunoSEQ multiplex PCR; TCRdb has only the in-frame clones, and not every one. Of about 19,000 clones in the sample, over 75% were seen once. The time point was: 4-8 weeks after completion of therapy. Specimen: CD8+ T cells from blood, collected after autologous CMV-specific T cell therapy. The receptors were gathered from a human patient who had received a solid organ transplant and had CMV disease. A share of the T cells may be of graft donor origin.

With regard to this clone: This may come from a read error, since a much larger clone is one base off. The V call is TRBV29-1, the J call TRBJ2-1; D is undetermined. This CDR3 spans 10 amino acids. Trimming took 2 bases from V and 5 from J, leaving 1 base between them. The V gene's germline CDR1 is SQVTM and CDR2 ANQGSEA. The CDR3 nucleotides are TGCAGCGTTGAAAACAATGAGCAGTTCTTC. This encodes CSVENNEQFF.

The rearrangement links TRBV7-6 to TRBJ1-1, with 7 bases matching TRBD1. V was pared by 0 bases and J by 1 base, with 2 bases of the junction left unmatched. Germline V CDR1 and CDR2: SGHVS, FNYEAQ. The CDR3 extends over 15 amino acids. The CDR3, as DNA: TGTGCCAGCAGCTTAGCGACAGGGAGGAACACTGAAGCTTTCTTT. Translated, it gives CASSLATGRNTEAFF. Using reference TRBV7-6 and TRBJ1-1 for the parts outside the CDR3, the full variable domain is GAGVSQSPRYKVTKRGQDVALRCDPISGHVSLYWYRQALGQGPEFLTYFNYEAQQDKSGLPNDRFSAERPEGSISTLTIQRTEQRDSAMYRCASSLATGRNTEAFFGQGTRLTVV.

V usage is TRBV7-7 and J usage is TRBJ2-1; 11 positions match TRBD2. The V segment lost 2 bases and the J segment 6 bases; nucleotides outside the gene matches: 9. CDR1 is SSHAT, CDR2 FNYEAQ, per germline (reference sequence). This CDR3 is built from 17 residues. Written as DNA, the CDR3 is TGTGCCAGCAGCTTATCCGGACTAGCGGGCGCGAGCAATGAGCAGTTCTTC. This sequence encodes CASSLSGLAGASNEQFF.

This clone appeared a single time. The J gene is TRBJ2-3, the V gene TRBV6-4; 7 nucleotides line up with TRBD1. Unmatched junction bases numbered 9, after V lost 5 bases and J lost 4 bases. Germline V gene lookup returns CDR1 MRHNA and CDR2 SNTAGT. The CDR3 totals 15 residues. CDR3 coding DNA: TGTGCCAGCAGTTCCGGGACACAGGGGTCAGATACGCAGTATTTT. Translated, it gives CASSSGTQGSDTQYF.

The CDR3 sequence: CASSLAPQREDTYEQYF. The CDR3 DNA reads TGTGCCAGCAGCTTGGCCCCCCAGCGGGAGGACACCTACGAGCAGTACTTC. The rearrangement uses TRBV7-2 and TRBJ2-7; 9 bases are shared with TRBD2. The CDR3 has 17 amino acids. The trim removed 3 bases at V and 2 bases at J, leaving 11 bases unmatched. The germline V gene has CDR1 SGHTA and CDR2 FQGNSA.

The rearrangement uses TRBV6-5 and TRBJ2-2; perhaps TRBD2 as D (6 bases). V dropped 5 bases and J dropped 6 bases, with 13 bases sitting between them. Germline assignment: CDR1 MNHEY and CDR2 SVGAGI. The CDR3 has 14 amino acids. The CDR3 region has the DNA TGTGCCAGCAGTCGATTCGGGAGCCCCGGGGAGCTGTTTTTT. It encodes CASSRFGSPGELFF.

This clone is a singleton in its sample. The rearrangement joins TRBV27 to TRBJ1-2, with no clear D. From germline, CDR1 is MNHEY and CDR2 SMNVEV (reference sequence). V lost 7 bases and J lost 1, with 16 bases in between. This CDR3 region has 15 residues. The CDR3 loop reads CASTHTPGGNYGYTF. CDR3 nucleotide sequence: TGTGCCAGCACCCATACTCCCGGAGGTAACTATGGCTACACCTTC.

The chain has TRBV4-1 and TRBJ1-5; 7 bases are a match to TRBD1. CDR3 size: 14 residues. The V gene end was trimmed by 5 bases and the J gene end by 5 bases; junction bases not matched to a gene: 6. The V gene's germline CDR1 is MGHRA and CDR2 YSYEKL. Here the CDR3 reads CASSTRQGDQPQHF. For the CDR3, the DNA is TGCGCCAGCAGCACCCGACAGGGTGATCAGCCCCAGCATTTT.

The chain uses TRBV30 and TRBJ1-3; D not resolved. The CDR3 contains 15 residues. Per the germline V gene, CDR1 is GTSNPN and CDR2 is SVGIG (reference sequence). The V end was cut by 1 base, the J end by 0 bases, with 10 bases between. CDR3 in amino acids: CAWSEGLYSGNTIYF. In DNA form, the CDR3 reads TGTGCCTGGAGTGAGGGCTTATACTCTGGAAACACCATATATTTT.